This TCR beta chain was sequenced during a study of T cell changes during pregnancy in multiple sclerosis. Between the trimmed V and J ends, which lost 4 bases and 5 bases, there was a span of 15 bases. Germline V gene lookup returns CDR1 LGHNA and CDR2 YNFKEQ. The CDR3 is made up of 14 amino acids. This clone was detected a few times. Sequenced by immunoSEQ multiplex PCR; TCRdb stores in-frame clones only, minus some. The sample has about 35,000 clones, about 90% seen once. Sequencing was performed on CD8+ T cells from peripheral blood mononuclear cells, taken in the third trimester of pregnancy. This sequence originates from a female donor with multiple sclerosis, enrolled in a pregnancy study. This chain joins TRBV4-2 and TRBJ2-7, with D possibly being TRBD2 (7 bases). The CDR3 nucleotides read TGTGCCAGCAGCCCCACCGGGGGGCGTGACGAGCAGTACTTC. Its protein is CASSPTGGRDEQYF.